The next 21 T cell receptor beta chains were all read from a single sample in a study of blood T cells in healthy people across ages. For the second PCR, which ran for roughly 6 to 12 cycles, a sample-barcoded 5' primer and a J-beta primer mix were used. TCRdb re-analysed the 5' RACE reads in MiXCR, keeping a single row per CDR3 protein. The repertoire holds 1.5 million to 1.8 million distinct CDR3 sequences, with about 42% as singletons. The sequenced material came from blood. The receptors were gathered from a woman under 30 in good health.

In this sample, this clonotype turned up a few times. The rearrangement uses TRBV7-2 and TRBJ2-1, with D perhaps TRBD2 (5 bases). Germline values: CDR1 SGHTA, CDR2 FQGNSA. V lost 6 bases, J lost 7 bases, and 13 bases lay in between. There are 13 residues in the CDR3. This chain's CDR3 is CASSPGMTNEQFF. For the CDR3, the DNA is TGTGCCAGCAGTCCGGGGATGACTAATGAGCAGTTCTTC.

This clonotype was observed a single time. This could be a read error, since a much larger clone is one nucleotide away. The chain is built from TRBV28 and TRBJ2-1, with D hard to call. The DNA end is a closer match to TRBJ2-7, so the J assignment may be wrong. Germline-derived CDR1 and CDR2 are MDHEN and SYDVKM. The CDR3 is 11 amino acids. CDR3 region: CASSWNNEQYF. CDR3 nucleotides: TGTGCCAGCAGTTGGAACAATGAGCAGTACTTC.

The chain is built from TRBV10-3 and TRBJ2-1, with a tentative D call TRBD2 (6 bases). The CDR3 runs 15 residues. The germline V gene encodes CDR1 ENHRY and CDR2 SYGVKD. The V end was cut by 4 bases, the J end by 0 bases, with 10 bases between. CDR3 nucleotide sequence: TGTGCCATCAGTGGACCTAGCGCCTCCTACAATGAGCAGTTCTTC. Translating gives CAISGPSASYNEQFF.

This clonotype was found a few times. The V gene is TRBV20-1, the J gene TRBJ1-2; a weak D match, TRBD1 (5 bases). V lost 0 bases and J lost 2, with 19 bases in between. The CDR3 covers 17 residues. The germline CDR1 and CDR2 sequences are DFQATT and SNEGSKA (reference sequence). The CDR3 DNA follows: TGCAGTGCTAGAGATGGGGCAGGTTCGCCCGTCAACTATGGCTACACCTTC. Protein product: CSARDGAGSPVNYGYTF.

The chain is built from TRBV20-1 and TRBJ2-3; 10 bases fit TRBD2. The CDR3 runs to 15 residues. After removal of 3 bases from V and 3 bases from J, the junction contained 6 bases not matched to a gene. The V gene's germline CDR1 is DFQATT and CDR2 SNEGSKA (reference sequence). CDR3 coding DNA: TGCAGTGCTAGGGGGAGCGGGAGGGCGACAGATACGCAGTATTTT. The encoded protein is CSARGSGRATDTQYF.

This clonotype was seen a handful of times. The J gene is TRBJ2-3, the V gene TRBV7-9; 8 positions agree with TRBD2. This CDR3 comprises 18 residues. The V gene's germline CDR1 is SEHNR and CDR2 FQNEAQ (reference sequence). The junction had 15 bases not matched to a gene; V was cut back by 6 bases and J by 1 base. The CDR3 coding sequence is TGTGCCAGCAGTTCCCTGGACGGGGGGGCGTCAGGCACAGATACGCAGTATTTT. Protein: CASSSLDGGASGTDTQYF. The complete variable domain, with remaining parts taken from reference TRBV7-9 and TRBJ2-3, reads DTGVSQNPRHKITKRGQNVTFRCDPISEHNRLYWYRQTLGQGPEFLTYFQNEAQLEKSRLLSDRFSAERPKGSFSTLEIQRTEQGDSAMYLCASSSLDGGASGTDTQYFGPGTRLTVL.

The chain is built from TRBV29-1 and TRBJ1-1, with D perhaps matching TRBD1 (5 bases). From germline, CDR1 is SQVTM and CDR2 ANQGSEA. Trimming removed 0 bases from V and 6 bases from J, with 11 bases in between. This CDR3 has 13 residues. The CDR3 region is CSVEDQGSAEAFF. The CDR3 DNA reads as TGCAGCGTTGAAGACCAGGGAAGCGCTGAAGCTTTCTTT.

The chain uses TRBV6-5 and TRBJ1-1; 9 nucleotides match TRBD1. The germline CDR1 and CDR2 sequences are MNHEY and SVGAGI. Trimming at V came to 4 bases and at J to 8 bases, leaving 8 bases not matched to a gene. The CDR3 covers 14 residues. CDR3 sequence (DNA): TGTGCCAGCAGTTTTACAGGGGGCAGGCGAGAAGCTTTCTTT. Residues: CASSFTGGRREAFF.

This clonotype was seen a few times. V gene TRBV7-2 combines with J gene TRBJ2-3; D is ambiguous. The V and J ends lost 1 base and 8 bases respectively, with 7 bases between them. Germline assignment: CDR1 SGHTA and CDR2 FQGNSA. The CDR3 is made up of 12 amino acids. This chain's CDR3 is CASSLDRSTQYF. CDR3 bases: TGTGCCAGCAGCTTAGACCGTTCTACGCAGTATTTT. The full variable domain, rest sourced from reference TRBV7-2 and TRBJ2-3, is GAGVSQSPSNKVTEKGKDVELRCDPISGHTALYWYRQSLGQGLEFLIYFQGNSAPDKSGLPSDRFSAERTGGSVSTLTIQRTQQEDSAVYLCASSLDRSTQYFGPGTRLTVL.

This chain joins TRBV29-1 and TRBJ2-7, with 16 bases matching TRBD2. The V gene end was trimmed by 3 bases and the J gene end by 5 bases; junction bases not matched to a gene: 13. Germline CDR1 reads SQVTM; CDR2 reads ANQGSEA. The CDR3 has 18 amino acids. In DNA form, the CDR3 reads TGCAGCGTTGAGGCTCCGGGACTAGCGGGAGGGCCCGAGGACGAGCAGTACTTC. Protein sequence: CSVEAPGLAGGPEDEQYF.

The chain carries TRBV29-1 and TRBJ2-7; D possibly corresponds to TRBD1 (5 bases). V shed 7 bases and J shed 3 bases, with 16 bases lying between them. Germline CDR1 SQVTM, CDR2 ANQGSEA. This CDR3 comprises 13 residues. The CDR3 protein is CSAGVARDYEQYF. CDR3 DNA: TGCAGCGCCGGAGTCGCCAGGGACTACGAGCAGTACTTC.

The chain uses TRBV4-3 and TRBJ2-1; D may be TRBD1 or TRBD2 (5 bases each). The CDR3 contains 16 residues. In germline, CDR1 is LGHNA, CDR2 YSLEER. The germline V and J ends were trimmed by 4 bases and 11 bases, with 24 bases remaining between them. CDR3 residues: CASSRDLDRGDGKQFF. The CDR3 bases are TGCGCCAGCAGCCGCGACTTAGACCGGGGCGATGGGAAGCAGTTCTTC.

V is TRBV7-2 and J is TRBJ2-3, with 8 bases that match TRBD2. Unmatched junction bases numbered 5, after V lost 1 base and J lost 11 bases. From germline, CDR1 is SGHTA and CDR2 FQGNSA. The CDR3 loop spans 13 amino acids. As DNA, the CDR3 is TGTGCCAGCAGCTTAGGGGGACTAGTCAAGCAGTATTTT. The encoded protein is CASSLGGLVKQYF.

The V gene is TRBV10-3, the J gene TRBJ2-7; D is unresolved. This CDR3 comprises 13 residues. From germline, CDR1 is ENHRY and CDR2 SYGVKD. The V end lost 2 bases, the J end lost 2 bases, and 7 bases lay between the germline ends. CDR3 bases: TGTGCCATCAGTGAGCAAGGACCCTACGAGCAGTACTTC. Translated: CAISEQGPYEQYF.

The CDR3 spells CASSTHARGTTDTQYF. DNA for the CDR3: TGCGCCAGCAGCACCCACGCGAGGGGCACAACAGATACGCAGTATTTT. The chain has TRBV5-1 and TRBJ2-3; D may correspond to TRBD1 or TRBD2 (5 bases each). The CDR3 is made up of 16 amino acids. Per the germline V gene, CDR1 is SGHRS and CDR2 is YFSETQ. V lost 4 bases to trimming and J lost 3 bases, with 18 bases between them.

The table lists this clonotype with many counts. CDR3 nucleotide sequence: TGTGCCAGCAGTTACTCGGGACTAGCGGGAGCCTACGAGCAGTACTTC. It yields the protein CASSYSGLAGAYEQYF. The J gene is TRBJ2-7, the V gene TRBV6-5; 14 bases align to TRBD2. Per the germline V gene, CDR1 is MNHEY and CDR2 is SVGAGI. Trimming cost V 0 bases and J 2 bases; bases outside gene matches: 0. This CDR3 spans 16 amino acids.

This clonotype was counted a few times. The V gene is TRBV21-1, the J gene TRBJ2-1; whether TRBD2, the table's D call, matches the DNA was not checked. TRBV21-1 is a listed pseudogene. The CDR3 totals 19 residues. CDR3 region: CASSKERLAGVPSYNEQFF. Here the CDR3 DNA reads TGTGCCAGCAGCAAAGAACGACTAGCGGGAGTTCCCTCCTACAATGAGCAGTTCTTC.

This clonotype was observed at least ten times. The chain joins TRBV7-2 to TRBJ2-7, with D unclear. Germline values: CDR1 SGHTA, CDR2 FQGNSA. V lost 1 base and J 5 bases, leaving 9 bases between the germline ends. This CDR3 spans 13 amino acids. CDR3 sequence reads: CASSLVGSNEQYF. CDR3 nucleotide sequence: TGTGCCAGCAGCTTAGTAGGATCGAACGAGCAGTACTTC.

This clonotype appeared a few times. The chain carries TRBV7-8 and TRBJ1-1, with 12 bases fitting TRBD1. Germline CDR1 is SGHVS and CDR2 is FQNEAQ. CDR3 size: 17 residues. Unmatched junction bases numbered 11, after V lost 2 bases and J lost 7 bases. CDR3 loop: CASSLSAGTGGQGEAFF. CDR3 DNA: TGTGCCAGCAGCTTATCTGCCGGGACAGGGGGCCAGGGTGAAGCTTTCTTT. The whole variable domain, filled in from reference TRBV7-8 and TRBJ1-1, reads GAGVSQSPRYKVAKRGQDVALRCDPISGHVSLFWYQQALGQGPEFLTYFQNEAQLDKSGLPSDRFFAERPEGSVSTLKIQRTQQEDSAVYLCASSLSAGTGGQGEAFFGQGTRLTVV.

This clonotype was counted only a few times. This sequence joins TRBV20-1 and TRBJ1-5; no reliable D call. The V gene lost 3 bases and the J gene lost 5 bases, with 11 bases spanning the gap. The CDR3 has 13 amino acids. Looked up from germline, CDR1 is DFQATT and CDR2 is SNEGSKA (reference sequence). The CDR3 loop is CSARPEDYQPQHF. The CDR3 DNA reads as TGCAGTGCTAGGCCGGAGGATTATCAGCCCCAGCATTTT.

The J gene is TRBJ2-3, the V gene TRBV4-3, with 7 bases that match TRBD1. The CDR3 loop spans 21 amino acids. V lost 1 base to trimming and J lost 4 bases; unmatched junction nucleotides: 23. CDR1 and CDR2 from the germline V gene are LGHNA and YSLEER. Here the CDR3 DNA reads TGCGCCAGCAGCCAAGGATTTCTGAAGGGTATCCTCTACGACAGGGCAGATACGCAGTATTTT. This translates into CASSQGFLKGILYDRADTQYF.